The present T cell receptor beta chain was sequenced within a study of blood T cell repertoires in COVID-19. The germline V gene encodes CDR1 MNHEY and CDR2 SVGAGI. The CDR3 spans 14 residues. V was pared by 0 bases and J by 6 bases, with 2 bases of the junction left unmatched. The method was immunoSEQ multiplex PCR; TCRdb's version includes in-frame clones alone and lacks a portion of them. This table has approximately 300,000 clones, more than 80% appearing once. The clonotype was recovered from a woman aged 30 to 39 with COVID-19, enrolled during active disease. V gene TRBV6-5 combines with J gene TRBJ1-1, with 9 bases lining up with TRBD1. Material for sequencing was peripheral blood. This CDR3 reads CASSYSRQGAEAFF. The CDR3 nucleotides read TGTGCCAGCAGTTACTCGAGACAGGGGGCTGAAGCTTTCTTT.